The rows below give T cell receptor beta chains drawn from one sample of a study of monozygotic twins with cystic fibrosis. Libraries were prepared by immunoSEQ multiplex PCR; TCRdb keeps only in-frame clonotypes and omits some of them. The profile shows more than 30,000 clones, about 96% of them singletons. The sequenced sample was blood. The receptor set was obtained from a girl aged 2 to 10 with cystic fibrosis. CDR3s include the opening cysteine and the closing phenylalanine or tryptophan. A D gene is named only where the DNA matches it firmly. A clone size is listed for some rows: how often the clone was seen (once, few, many), or a class if it is expanded.

TRBD1,TRBJ1-4,-,TRBV10-3,CAISDGTGEKLFF,TGTGCCATCAGTGATGGGACAGGGGAAAAACTGTTTTTT
TRBD1,TRBJ2-6,once,TRBV5-8,CASSLLLGTGSGANVLTF,TGTGCCAGCAGCTTGCTTTTAGGGACAGGGTCTGGGGCCAACGTCCTGACTTTC
TRBD1,TRBJ2-5,-,TRBV5-1,CASSWKATGGNQETQYF,TGCGCCAGCAGCTGGAAAGCGACAGGGGGAAACCAAGAGACCCAGTACTTC
TRBD1,TRBJ1-3,-,TRBV7-2,CASSKDRFGNTIYF,TGTGCCAGCAGCAAGGACAGGTTCGGAAACACCATATATTTT
-,TRBJ2-7,-,TRBV7-2,CASSSFTTAVGEQYF,TGTGCCAGCAGCTCCTTCACGACAGCCGTCGGCGAGCAGTACTTC
-,TRBJ1-2,-,TRBV19,CASVSGRTGYGYTF,TGTGCCAGCGTGAGCGGACGCACGGGCTATGGCTACACCTTC
-,TRBJ1-5,-,TRBV6-1,CASSDRGMSQPQHF,TGTGCCAGCAGTGATAGGGGGATGAGTCAGCCCCAGCATTTT
TRBD1,TRBJ1-2,-,TRBV18,CASSTDREYGYTF,TGTGCCAGCTCGACGGACAGGGAGTATGGCTACACCTTC
-,TRBJ2-7,-,TRBV27,CASSSSDGYEQYF,TGTGCCAGCAGTTCGTCGGACGGCTACGAGCAGTACTTC
TRBD1,TRBJ1-1,-,TRBV30,CAWSLFGTGDFVNTEAFF,TGTGCCTGGAGTCTTTTTGGGACAGGGGATTTTGTGAACACTGAAGCTTTCTTT
-,TRBJ2-2,-,TRBV2,CASSTGPNTGELFF,TGTGCCAGCAGCACCGGGCCAAACACCGGGGAGCTGTTTTTT
-,TRBJ2-2,-,TRBV6-4,CASSAGAVTGELFF,TGTGCCAGCAGTGCTGGCGCAGTCACCGGGGAGCTGTTTTTT
-,TRBJ2-5,-,TRBV6-6,CASSYYPETQYF,TGTGCCAGCAGTTACTACCCAGAGACCCAGTACTTC
-,TRBJ2-1,-,TRBV30,CAWGGLRFYEQFF,TGTGCCTGGGGCGGGCTGCGGTTTTATGAGCAGTTCTTC
TRBD1,TRBJ2-3,-,TRBV7-7,CASSPTTGSHTQYF,TGTGCCAGCAGCCCGACGACAGGGTCGCATACGCAGTATTTT
TRBD1,TRBJ1-4,-,TRBV29-1,CSVAQGAGEKLFF,TGCAGCGTAGCACAGGGGGCAGGTGAAAAACTGTTTTTT
-,TRBJ1-6,-,TRBV6-5,CASSYVPDFGNSPLHF,TGTGCCAGCAGTTACGTCCCCGACTTTGGGAATTCACCCCTCCACTTT
TRBD1,TRBJ1-6,-,TRBV5-1,CASSPWGTGDSPLHF,TGCGCCAGCAGCCCGTGGGGGACAGGGGATTCACCCCTCCACTTT
-,TRBJ1-1,once,TRBV6-6,CASSYRGGTEAFF,TGTGCCAGCAGTTATAGGGGGGGGACTGAAGCTTTCTTT
-,TRBJ2-7,-,TRBV5-4,CASSSQGERSRYF,TGTGCCAGCAGCTCGCAAGGGGAGAGGTCCCGGTACTTC
-,TRBJ2-5,-,TRBV7-9,CASRVNGLQETQYF,TGTGCCAGCAGGGTCAACGGGCTCCAAGAGACCCAGTACTTC
-,TRBJ2-1,once,TRBV27,CASSPLTSYNEQFF,TGTGCCAGCAGTCCCCTCACCTCCTACAATGAGCAGTTCTTC
-,TRBJ1-2,-,TRBV5-1,CASSLGDEIGGYTF,TGCGCCAGCAGCTTGGGCGACGAAATCGGAGGCTACACCTTC
-,TRBJ2-2,once,TRBV5-4,CASSLLDTTGELFF,TGTGCCAGCAGCTTGCTGGACACCACCGGGGAGCTGTTTTTT
-,TRBJ1-3,-,TRBV18,CASSEEFGTGAGNTIYF,TGTGCCAGCTCCGAAGAGTTCGGGACGGGGGCTGGAAACACCATATATTTT
-,TRBJ1-3,-,TRBV7-2,CASSSPGQTGNTIYF,TGTGCCAGCAGCTCACCAGGACAGACTGGAAACACCATATATTTT
-,TRBJ1-5,-,TRBV4-1,CASSQDQVTAQPQHF,TGCGCCAGCAGCCAAGATCAGGTAACGGCCCAGCCCCAGCATTTT
TRBD2,TRBJ2-1,-,TRBV10-2,CASGGPSGSGNEQFF,TGCGCCAGCGGGGGGCCTAGCGGGAGCGGGAATGAGCAGTTCTTC
TRBD2,TRBJ2-7,-,TRBV2,CASSPRTSGLNPFYEQYF,TGTGCCAGCAGTCCTAGGACTAGCGGGCTAAACCCCTTCTACGAGCAGTACTTC
TRBD1,TRBJ1-2,once,TRBV2,CASSADRGFYGDGYTF,TGTGCCAGCAGCGCGGACAGGGGGTTTTATGGCGATGGCTACACCTTC
TRBD2,TRBJ2-3,-,TRBV30,CAWSVSSGYTDTQYF,TGTGCCTGGAGTGTGTCTAGCGGTTACACAGATACGCAGTATTTT
TRBD1,TRBJ2-7,-,TRBV28,CASSPTGTESYEQYF,TGTGCCAGCAGTCCCACGGGGACAGAATCCTACGAGCAGTACTTC
-,TRBJ1-1,-,TRBV19,CASSMGPGTDGNTEAFF,TGTGCCAGTAGTATGGGTCCCGGGACGGACGGGAACACTGAAGCTTTCTTT
-,TRBJ2-7,once,TRBV2,CASNLRGEQYF,TGTGCCAGCAACCTCCGGGGCGAGCAGTACTTC
-,TRBJ1-4,-,TRBV25-1,CASSEYGRTNEKLFF,TGTGCCAGCAGTGAATACGGGAGAACTAATGAAAAACTGTTTTTT
TRBD1,TRBJ1-1,-,TRBV19,CASSTQGATEAFF,TGTGCCAGTAGTACGCAGGGGGCTACTGAAGCTTTCTTT
-,TRBJ2-7,-,TRBV19,CASSIGDTFYEQYF,TGTGCCAGTAGTATAGGGGACACCTTCTACGAGCAGTACTTC
-,TRBJ2-4,-,TRBV5-5,CASSSDLMVAKNIQYF,TGTGCCAGCAGCTCGGACCTCATGGTTGCCAAAAACATTCAGTACTTC
TRBD2,TRBJ2-1,-,TRBV2,CASSESGGVYNEQFF,TGTGCCAGCAGTGAGTCGGGAGGGGTCTACAATGAGCAGTTCTTC
-,TRBJ1-1,-,TRBV5-5,CASSLLAGANTEAFF,TGTGCCAGCAGCTTGTTGGCAGGGGCGAACACTGAAGCTTTCTTT
-,TRBJ1-6,-,TRBV28,CASSTRRSPLHF,TGTGCCAGCAGTACCCGACGTTCACCCCTCCACTTT
-,TRBJ1-4,-,TRBV10-1,CASSENPDSSGKLFF,TGCGCCAGCAGTGAGAATCCGGACAGTAGCGGAAAACTGTTTTTT
-,TRBJ1-2,-,TRBV9,CASSPSLWVGGEGYTF,TGTGCCAGCAGCCCGAGTCTGTGGGTGGGAGGGGAAGGCTACACCTTC
-,TRBJ1-4,-,TRBV28,CASSLQPLRSNEKLFF,TGTGCCAGCAGTTTACAGCCACTTAGGTCTAATGAAAAACTGTTTTTT
-,TRBJ2-7,-,TRBV5-4,CASSPGHIYEQYF,TGTGCCAGCAGCCCCGGACACATCTACGAGCAGTACTTC
-,TRBJ2-7,-,TRBV30,CAWSVGGSYYEQYF,TGTGCCTGGAGTGTGGGTGGGAGTTACTACGAGCAGTACTTC
-,TRBJ1-1,-,TRBV5-4,CASSLGGSGTEAFF,TGTGCCAGCAGCTTGGGGGGGAGCGGTACTGAAGCTTTCTTT
TRBD2,TRBJ2-1,once,TRBV19,CASRLAGGPGYEQFF,TGTGCCAGTAGGCTAGCGGGAGGGCCTGGGTATGAGCAGTTCTTC
TRBD1,TRBJ2-1,-,TRBV18,CASSPKGQSSYNEQFF,TGTGCCAGCTCACCAAAGGGACAGAGCTCCTACAATGAGCAGTTCTTC
-,TRBJ1-1,-,TRBV5-1,CASSLSASTEAFF,TGCGCCAGCAGCTTGAGCGCTAGCACTGAAGCTTTCTTT